Below are 22 T cell receptor beta chains sequenced from a single sample in a study of cytomegalovirus exposure and HLA in healthy donors (dated by TCRdb to 2015 to 2018). Library generation was performed with the immunoSEQ multiplex PCR assay. TCRdb carries this immuneACCESS record with in-frame sequences only. Its versions omit some clonotypes, under half of them owing to an unresolved V gene in the studies checked, with the rest unexplained. The sample has more than 120,000 clones on record, 70% to 90% of them singletons. Just under 9% of the sample rests with the top ten. The sequencing sample was made of PBMCs. Every receptor here comes from a young man in good health and CMV-seropositive.

This clone was detected a few times. The J gene is TRBJ2-7, the V gene TRBV10-2, with D tentatively TRBD1 (5 bases). Germline CDR1 is WSHSY and CDR2 is SAAADI. The V and J ends lost 6 bases and 3 bases respectively, with 15 bases between them. The CDR3 consists of 14 residues. The DNA for the CDR3 is TGCGCCAGCAGGAGAGACAGCCTGGGCTACGAGCAGTACTTC. Translated: CASRRDSLGYEQYF.

The V and J genes are TRBV10-2 and TRBJ1-1, with D perhaps matching TRBD1 (5 bases). The CDR3 is 13 amino acids. V dropped 7 bases and J dropped 2 bases, with 11 bases sitting between them. Germline V lookup: CDR1 WSHSY, CDR2 SAAADI. CDR3: CASMAQGNTEAFF. The DNA of the CDR3 is TGCGCCAGCATGGCCCAGGGAAACACTGAAGCTTTCTTT.

The chain combines TRBV5-1 with TRBJ2-7; TRBD2 agrees at 11 bases. The CDR3 has 14 residues. CDR1 SGHRS and CDR2 YFSETQ come from the germline V gene. Germline trimming cut 4 bases from V and 4 bases from J; bases unmatched to any gene: 4. Here the CDR3 DNA reads TGCGCCAGCAGCCCGGGACTAGCGGATTACGAGCAGTACTTC. Protein product: CASSPGLADYEQYF.

The chain carries TRBV5-1 and TRBJ2-3; 8 bases fit TRBD1. Unmatched junction bases numbered 7, after V lost 2 bases and J lost 2 bases. The CDR3 is made up of 16 amino acids. Germline CDR1 is SGHRS and CDR2 is YFSETQ. CDR3 in amino acids: CASSFRTGSVTDTQYF. DNA for the CDR3: TGCGCCAGCAGCTTCCGGACAGGGTCTGTCACAGATACGCAGTATTTT.

The chain has TRBV9 and TRBJ2-4; 9 nucleotides align to TRBD2. CDR1 and CDR2 from the germline V gene are SGDLS and YYNGEE. This CDR3 is 18 amino acids long. After removal of 2 bases from V and 0 bases from J, the junction contained 9 bases not matched to a gene. CDR3 residues: CASSVTDRGGAAKNIQYF. CDR3 DNA sequence: TGTGCCAGCAGCGTTACCGATCGCGGGGGGGCAGCCAAAAACATTCAGTACTTC.

The V call is TRBV19, the J call TRBJ1-1; a weak D match, TRBD1 (5 bases). CDR1 and CDR2 from the germline V gene are LNHDA and SQIVND (reference sequence). Trimming took 7 bases from V and 8 from J, leaving 11 bases between them. CDR3 length: 11 amino acids. This CDR3 reads CASKGVQEAFF. DNA of the CDR3: TGTGCCAGTAAAGGGGTTCAGGAAGCTTTCTTT. Combining the CDR3 with reference TRBV19 and TRBJ1-1 gives the whole variable domain DGGITQSPKYLFRKEGQNVTLSCEQNLNHDAMYWYRQDPGQGLRLIYYSQIVNDFQKGDIAEGYSVSREKKESFPLTVTSAQKNPTAFYLCASKGVQEAFFGQGTRLTVV.

CDR3: CASSPGTGEEKLFF. The DNA for the CDR3 is TGTGCCAGCTCACCGGGGACAGGGGAGGAAAAACTGTTTTTT. The J gene is TRBJ1-4, the V gene TRBV18; TRBD1 agrees at 10 bases. The V gene's germline CDR1 is KGHSH and CDR2 LQKENI. V shed 3 bases, J shed 8 bases, and the junction held 3 bases outside the gene matches. The CDR3 is made up of 14 amino acids.

The chain employs TRBV30 and TRBJ1-3; D may be TRBD1 (5 bases). With 5 bases removed from V and 2 bases from J, the gap between germline ends came to 13 bases. The CDR3 covers 14 residues. Looked up from germline, CDR1 is GTSNPN and CDR2 is SVGIG (reference sequence). As DNA, the CDR3 is TGTGCCTGGTGGTCGGGGGTAACTGGAAACACCATATATTTT. It yields the protein CAWWSGVTGNTIYF.

The V call is TRBV11-2, the J call TRBJ1-2, with 8 bases that match TRBD1. The CDR3 runs 15 residues. V shed 3 bases, J shed 7 bases, and the junction held 10 bases outside the gene matches. The germline V gene encodes CDR1 SGHAT and CDR2 FQNNGV. CDR3 region: CASSLRSQGQAGYTF. Here the CDR3 DNA reads TGTGCCAGCAGCTTGCGAAGCCAGGGACAGGCTGGCTACACCTTC.

This sequence joins TRBV10-3 and TRBJ2-7; tentative D call: TRBD2 (6 bases). From germline, CDR1 is ENHRY and CDR2 SYGVKD. CDR3 length: 12 amino acids. Trimming stripped 0 bases from V and 6 bases from J, with 6 bases between. The CDR3 nucleotides read TGTGCCATCAGTGAGTCGGGAGGCGAGCAGTACTTC. It codes for CAISESGGEQYF.

The J gene is TRBJ2-7, the V gene TRBV11-3; 10 nucleotides match TRBD2. The CDR3 sequence is 17 residues long. V lost 5 bases to trimming and J lost 3 bases; unmatched junction nucleotides: 13. Germline V lookup: CDR1 SGHNT, CDR2 YENEEA. The CDR3 here is CASSLGLGLAAFYEQYF. In DNA, the CDR3 is TGTGCCAGCAGCCTTGGACTCGGACTAGCGGCCTTCTACGAGCAGTACTTC.

This clone appeared a few times. The chain links TRBV28 to TRBJ2-1; the match to TRBD2 covers 10 bases. The V gene's germline CDR1 is MDHEN and CDR2 SYDVKM. Trimming at V came to 8 bases and at J to 9 bases, leaving 10 bases not matched to a gene. The length of the CDR3 is 14 residues. The CDR3 DNA sequence: TGTGCCAGCCCCCCCCCTAGCGGGAGCGGTGAGCAGTTCTTC. This gives the protein CASPPPSGSGEQFF.

The genes are TRBV18 and TRBJ2-1; 7 bases fit TRBD1. This CDR3 spans 17 amino acids. The V gene's germline CDR1 is KGHSH and CDR2 LQKENI. The V gene end was trimmed by 0 bases and the J gene end by 5 bases; junction bases not matched to a gene: 10. This CDR3 reads CASSPPVGGLRNNEQFF. DNA of the CDR3: TGTGCCAGCTCACCACCTGTAGGGGGCCTACGAAACAATGAGCAGTTCTTC. The whole variable domain, remainder taken from reference TRBV18 and TRBJ2-1, is NAGVMQNPRHLVRRRGQEARLRCSPMKGHSHVYWYRQLPEEGLKFMVYLQKENIIDESGMPKERFSAEFPKEGPSILRIQQVVRGDSAAYFCASSPPVGGLRNNEQFFGPGTRLTVL.

V usage is TRBV15 and J usage is TRBJ2-5; D may be TRBD2 (6 bases). V lost 1 base to trimming and J lost 7 bases, with 13 bases between them. The CDR3 runs 14 residues. Germline CDR1 LNHNV, CDR2 YYDKDF (reference sequence). The CDR3 loop is CATSRGLEKGTQYF. The CDR3 coding sequence is TGTGCCACCAGCAGAGGACTAGAAAAGGGGACCCAGTACTTC.

The V and J genes are TRBV5-1 and TRBJ2-7, with D maybe TRBD1 (5 bases). Looked up from germline, CDR1 is SGHRS and CDR2 is YFSETQ. The V end lost 0 bases, the J end lost 3 bases, and 7 bases lay between the germline ends. The CDR3 is 13 residues long. Here the CDR3 DNA reads TGCGCCAGCAGCTTGGGGGGCGGCTACGAGCAGTACTTC. It is translated as CASSLGGGYEQYF.

This chain connects TRBV5-1 to TRBJ2-1; TRBD2 matches 11 bases. CDR1 SGHRS and CDR2 YFSETQ come from the germline V gene. The CDR3 runs to 16 residues. V lost 7 bases and J lost 8; bases outside the gene matches: 14. CDR3 in DNA: TGCGCCAGCTCGTTCGGGGTAACTAGCGGGAGAGATGAGCAGTTCTTC. Amino acid sequence: CASSFGVTSGRDEQFF.

The V and J genes are TRBV5-1 and TRBJ2-3; D is possibly TRBD2 (6 bases). V was clipped by 7 bases and J by 1 base, with 13 bases between them. This CDR3 has 14 amino acids. Germline CDR1 SGHRS, CDR2 YFSETQ. DNA for the CDR3: TGCGCCAGCTTCGCGGGGTTTGGCACAGATACGCAGTATTTT. Translated, it gives CASFAGFGTDTQYF.

The chain combines TRBV7-9 with TRBJ1-1; 9 bases fit TRBD1. The CDR3 covers 14 residues. Germline V gives CDR1 SEHNR, CDR2 FQNEAQ (reference sequence). Germline trimming cut 4 bases from V and 1 base from J; bases unmatched to any gene: 1. The CDR3 DNA is TGTGCCAGCAGCTCACAGGGGGCGAACACTGAAGCTTTCTTT. It specifies CASSSQGANTEAFF. Full variable domain (missing parts from reference TRBV7-9 and TRBJ1-1): DTGVSQNPRHKITKRGQNVTFRCDPISEHNRLYWYRQTLGQGPEFLTYFQNEAQLEKSRLLSDRFSAERPKGSFSTLEIQRTEQGDSAMYLCASSSQGANTEAFFGQGTRLTVV.

The chain recombines TRBV30 with TRBJ1-2, with D possibly TRBD1 on 6 matching bases. The CDR3 has 15 residues. V was shortened by 6 bases and J by 7 bases, with 24 bases between the two germline ends. Germline CDR1 GTSNPN, CDR2 SVGIG (reference sequence). The CDR3 DNA reads TGTGCCTGTCCGCTCCGGGCAGGGGATCAGGGTGGCTACACCTTC. This translates into CACPLRAGDQGGYTF.

The chain couples TRBV7-2 to TRBJ1-1; D gene uncertain. Trimming cost V 9 bases and J 4 bases, with 15 bases left between them. The germline CDR1 and CDR2 sequences are SGHTA and FQGNSA. The CDR3 runs to 13 residues. The CDR3 reads CASREGSTTEAFF. CDR3 coding DNA: TGTGCCAGTAGGGAGGGTTCGACCACTGAAGCTTTCTTT.

This clone was seen a single time. The chain is built from TRBV9 and TRBJ1-5, with no clear D. CDR1 is SGDLS and CDR2 is YYNGEE in the germline V gene. V was trimmed by 1 base and J by 6 bases, leaving 8 bases between them. The CDR3 contains 13 residues. CDR3 DNA: TGTGCCAGCAGCGTAACCGTCGGTCAGCCCCAGCATTTT. It is translated as CASSVTVGQPQHF.

The chain has TRBV4-2 and TRBJ1-5; D ambiguous. The CDR3 totals 16 residues. Trimming stripped 0 bases from V and 2 bases from J, with 11 bases between. Germline V gene lookup returns CDR1 LGHNA and CDR2 YNFKEQ. In DNA form, the CDR3 reads TGTGCCAGCAGCCAAGAGCCTTTCCGGGGCAATCAGCCCCAGCATTTT. It yields the protein CASSQEPFRGNQPQHF.